This T cell receptor (beta chain) was sequenced for a study of identical twins. TCRdb itself ran the 5' RACE reads through MiXCR, one entry per CDR3 protein. This table holds about 1.7 million distinct CDR3 sequences, about 30% found once. From germline, CDR1 is SGHVS and CDR2 FNYEAQ. The CDR3 has 16 amino acids. Losses at the gene ends were 1 base for V and 7 bases for J; bases not matched to a gene: 13. The material sequenced was cord blood. The clonotype comes from a newborn girl in good health. V and J are TRBV7-6 and TRBJ2-7; 7 nucleotides line up with TRBD2. The CDR3: CASSLGLGRGFDEQYF. CDR3 DNA: TGTGCCAGCAGCTTAGGGTTAGGGCGGGGGTTCGATGAGCAGTACTTC. Variable domain in full (rest from reference TRBV7-6 and TRBJ2-7): GAGVSQSPRYKVTKRGQDVALRCDPISGHVSLYWYRQALGQGPEFLTYFNYEAQQDKSGLPNDRFSAERPEGSISTLTIQRTEQRDSAMYRCASSLGLGRGFDEQYFGPGTRLTVT.